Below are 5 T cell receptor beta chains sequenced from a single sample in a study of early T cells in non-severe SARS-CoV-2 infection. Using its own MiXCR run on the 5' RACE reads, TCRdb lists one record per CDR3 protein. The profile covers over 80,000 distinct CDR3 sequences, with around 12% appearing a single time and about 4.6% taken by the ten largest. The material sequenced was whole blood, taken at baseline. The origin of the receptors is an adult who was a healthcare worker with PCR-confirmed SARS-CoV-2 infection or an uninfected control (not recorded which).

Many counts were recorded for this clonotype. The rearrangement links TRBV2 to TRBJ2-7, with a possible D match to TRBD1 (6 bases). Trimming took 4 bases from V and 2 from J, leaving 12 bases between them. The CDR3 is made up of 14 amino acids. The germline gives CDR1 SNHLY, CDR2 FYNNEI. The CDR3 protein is CASSVGRGPYEQYF. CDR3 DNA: TGTGCCAGCAGTGTGGGCAGGGGCCCCTACGAGCAGTACTTC.

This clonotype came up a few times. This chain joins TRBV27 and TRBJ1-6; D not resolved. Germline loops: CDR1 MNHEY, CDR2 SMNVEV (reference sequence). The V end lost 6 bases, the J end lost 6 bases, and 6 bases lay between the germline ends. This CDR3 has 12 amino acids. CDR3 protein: CASRELNSPLHF. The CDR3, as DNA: TGTGCCAGCAGGGAACTTAATTCACCCCTCCACTTT.

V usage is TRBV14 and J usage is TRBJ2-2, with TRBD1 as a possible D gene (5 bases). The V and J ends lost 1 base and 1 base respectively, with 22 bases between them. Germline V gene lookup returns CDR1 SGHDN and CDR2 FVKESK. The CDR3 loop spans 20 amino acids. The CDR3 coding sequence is TGTGCCAGCAGCCAAGTAAGATGGGGCCTCCCCCCCCAGAACACCGGGGAGCTGTTTTTT. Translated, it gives CASSQVRWGLPPQNTGELFF. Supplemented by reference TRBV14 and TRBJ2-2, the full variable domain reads EAGVTQFPSHSVIEKGQTVTLRCDPISGHDNLYWYRRVMGKEIKFLLHFVKESKQDESGMPNNRFLAERTGGTYSTLKVQPAELEDSGVYFCASSQVRWGLPPQNTGELFFGEGSRLTVL.

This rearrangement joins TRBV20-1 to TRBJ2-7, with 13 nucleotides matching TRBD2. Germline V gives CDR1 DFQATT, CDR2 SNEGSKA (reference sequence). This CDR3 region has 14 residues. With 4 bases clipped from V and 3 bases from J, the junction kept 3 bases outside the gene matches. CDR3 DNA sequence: TGCAGTGCTACTCGGACTAGCGGGGGCTACGAGCAGTACTTC. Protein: CSATRTSGGYEQYF.

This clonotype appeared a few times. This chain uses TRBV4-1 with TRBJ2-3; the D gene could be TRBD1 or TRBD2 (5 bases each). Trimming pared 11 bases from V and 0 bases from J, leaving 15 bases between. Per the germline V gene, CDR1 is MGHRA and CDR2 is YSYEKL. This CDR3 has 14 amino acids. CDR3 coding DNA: TGCGCCTCAGGAGGAGACAGTAGCACAGATACGCAGTATTTT. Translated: CASGGDSSTDTQYF.